This T cell receptor beta chain was recovered during a study of blood T cells in healthy people across ages. Study-wide findings and caveats: Strongly correlated with naive T cell percentage was TCR beta diversity.

Concerning this clonotype itself: Its matching antigen is unknown.

Germline values: CDR1 DFQATT, CDR2 SNEGSKA (reference sequence). The CDR3 loop spans 15 amino acids. V lost 5 bases and J 1 base, leaving 12 bases between the germline ends. PCR was performed a second time for about 7 to 12 cycles using a sample-barcoded 5' primer and a J-beta primer mix. Through a template-switch adaptor with 12 random nucleotides, each cDNA molecule received a tag. TCRdb re-analysed the 5' RACE reads in MiXCR, keeping a single row per CDR3 protein. Found here are 1,100,000 or so distinct CDR3 sequences, more than 40% of them singletons; the top ten hold 15% to 20%. The sequence derives from a woman between 55 and 75 years old in good health. Sample: blood. This chain uses TRBV20-1 with TRBJ2-6, with a tentative D call TRBD2 (5 bases). This CDR3 is CSALIGGSGANVLTF. In nucleotides, the CDR3 is TGCAGTGCTCTTATCGGCGGGTCTGGGGCCAACGTCCTGACTTTC.